These 19 T cell receptor beta chains share one sample of origin, sequenced in a study of CD4 T cells in relation to SARS-CoV-2 and coronaviruses. Unexposed donor CD4+ T cells date from about 2010-2018, before the COVID-19 pandemic. The method was immunoSEQ multiplex PCR; TCRdb's version includes in-frame clones alone and lacks a portion of them. The table records about 59,000 clones, roughly 90% of them present only once. What was sequenced was memory CD4+ T cells from PBMCs. These receptors all come from a human donor in good health.

The chain joins TRBV6-5 to TRBJ1-1; D may be TRBD1 (5 bases). The germline gives CDR1 MNHEY, CDR2 SVGAGI. Trimming cost V 4 bases and J 0 bases, with 9 bases left between them. The CDR3 is 14 residues long. CDR3 DNA sequence: TGTGCCAGCAGTTCCACAGGCATGAACACTGAAGCTTTCTTT. Translating it yields CASSSTGMNTEAFF.

The chain uses TRBV3-1 (or the pseudogene TRBV3-2) and TRBJ1-5; TRBD1 aligns across 7 bases. The V and J ends lost 1 base and 0 bases, in that order; junction bases with no gene match: 3. CDR1 and CDR2 (germline): LGHDT, YNNKEL (reference sequence). The CDR3 has 16 amino acids. The CDR3 DNA reads TGTGCCAGCAGCCAAGGGACAGGAGCTAGCAATCAGCCCCAGCATTTT. It translates to CASSQGTGASNQPQHF.

The chain has TRBV5-1 and TRBJ2-3; TRBD2 matches 14 bases. Germline lookup yields CDR1 SGHRS and CDR2 YFSETQ. The CDR3 consists of 19 residues. Trimming cost V 4 bases and J 3 bases; bases outside gene matches: 13. CDR3 amino acids: CASSRSTGLAGEGTDTQYF. For the CDR3, the DNA is TGCGCCAGCAGCCGGAGCACGGGACTAGCGGGAGAGGGGACAGATACGCAGTATTTT.

The rearrangement joins TRBV7-3 to TRBJ2-3; TRBD2 agrees at 10 bases. Trimming removed 2 bases from V and 1 base from J; junction bases left unmatched: 0. Germline V gives CDR1 SGHTA, CDR2 FQGTGA. CDR3 size: 15 residues. The CDR3 reads CASSLGLAGTDTQYF. The CDR3 DNA reads as TGTGCCAGCAGCTTAGGACTAGCGGGCACAGATACGCAGTATTTT.

The gene calls are TRBV10-3 and TRBJ2-7; D unclear. V was shortened by 8 bases and J by 6 bases, with 14 bases between the two germline ends. Per germline, CDR1 ENHRY and CDR2 SYGVKD. CDR3 length: 12 residues. The CDR3 sequence: CAIAPPTGEQYF. The CDR3 DNA is TGTGCCATCGCCCCACCCACCGGCGAGCAGTACTTC.

The rearrangement links TRBV19 to TRBJ1-2, with 7 bases identical to TRBD1. CDR3 size: 12 residues. J lost 5 bases, V lost 4 bases, and 1 base had no gene match. Germline CDR1 LNHDA, CDR2 SQIVND (reference sequence). CDR3 coding DNA: TGTGCCAGTAGTACAGGGGGTTATGGCTACACCTTC. Protein: CASSTGGYGYTF.

On this clone itself: The sample holds other DNA sequences that translate to the same CDR3. The chain recombines TRBV7-8 with TRBJ1-3; D gene ambiguous. The CDR3 loop spans 14 amino acids. The V and J ends lost 0 bases and 3 bases respectively, with 6 bases between them. From germline, CDR1 is SGHVS and CDR2 FQNEAQ. The CDR3 region has the DNA TGTGCCAGCAGCTTAGCAGGTGGTGGAAACACCATATATTTT. Translated: CASSLAGGGNTIYF.

The chain employs TRBV19 and TRBJ1-2; D gene ambiguous. The CDR3 has 11 residues. Germline V lookup: CDR1 LNHDA, CDR2 SQIVND (reference sequence). The V and J ends lost 7 bases and 8 bases respectively, with 11 bases between them. The CDR3 sequence is CASMTTRGYTF. The CDR3 DNA sequence: TGTGCCAGTATGACTACCAGGGGCTACACCTTC.

The chain carries TRBV3-1 (or the pseudogene TRBV3-2) and TRBJ1-4; D is uncertain. The V gene's germline CDR1 is LGHDT and CDR2 YNNKEL (reference sequence). The length of the CDR3 is 17 residues. Trimming pared 0 bases from V and 0 bases from J, leaving 11 bases between. Here the CDR3 reads CASSQDRAVATNEKLFF. The CDR3 DNA sequence: TGTGCCAGCAGCCAAGATAGGGCGGTCGCAACTAATGAAAAACTGTTTTTT.

The DNA of the CDR3 is TGCAGCGTTGAGGGTGTGGGCACTGAAGCTTTCTTT. Protein product: CSVEGVGTEAFF. The V call is TRBV29-1, the J call TRBJ1-1; D gene uncertain. V was clipped by 3 bases and J by 4 bases, with 9 bases between them. From germline, CDR1 is SQVTM and CDR2 ANQGSEA. The CDR3 spans 12 residues.

This chain links TRBV24-1 with TRBJ1-5; 7 bases fit TRBD1. CDR3 length: 13 residues. V lost 6 bases, J lost 10 bases, and 8 bases stayed unmatched. CDR1 and CDR2 (germline): KGHDR, SFDVKD. In nucleotides, the CDR3 is TGTGCCACCAGTAGGGGGCCTTCCTACCCCCAGCATTTT. This sequence encodes CATSRGPSYPQHF.

The V call is TRBV3-1 (or the pseudogene TRBV3-2), the J call TRBJ1-4; D gene unclear. Germline V gene data show CDR1 as LGHDT and CDR2 as YNNKEL (reference sequence). Deletions cut 4 bases from V and 1 base from J, with 4 bases between. The CDR3 loop spans 13 amino acids. The CDR3 here is CASSPETNEKLFF. Here the CDR3 DNA reads TGTGCCAGCAGCCCAGAAACTAATGAAAAACTGTTTTTT.

The chain's CDR3 is CASSLGRSYEKLFF. In DNA form, the CDR3 reads TGTGCCAGCAGTTTAGGGAGATCCTATGAAAAACTGTTTTTT. The rearrangement uses TRBV27 and TRBJ1-4; D unresolved. CDR3 length: 14 residues. The V end lost 2 bases, the J end lost 6 bases, and 10 bases lay between the germline ends. Per the germline V gene, CDR1 is MNHEY and CDR2 is SMNVEV (reference sequence).

The genes are TRBV2 and TRBJ2-1; 13 positions match TRBD2. V was clipped by 6 bases and J by 7 bases; unmatched bases: 12. The germline V gene has CDR1 SNHLY and CDR2 FYNNEI. This CDR3 contains 17 residues. The CDR3 DNA is TGTGCCAGCAGCGTTACTAGCGGGAGGGCCATAAAGAATGAGCAGTTCTTC. Encoded protein: CASSVTSGRAIKNEQFF.

J is TRBJ1-4 and V is TRBV6-6, with D possibly TRBD1 on 6 matching bases. The CDR3 is made up of 14 amino acids. The germline V and J ends were trimmed by 7 bases and 6 bases, with 15 bases remaining between them. Per germline, CDR1 MNHNY and CDR2 SVGAGI (reference sequence). The CDR3 loop is CASNIGGADEKLFF. The DNA of the CDR3 is TGTGCCAGCAACATAGGGGGAGCGGATGAAAAACTGTTTTTT.

The J gene is TRBJ2-5, the V gene TRBV2, with TRBD1 matching over 9 bases. V lost 11 bases, J lost 2 bases, and 9 bases stayed unmatched. CDR1 is SNHLY and CDR2 is FYNNEI in the germline V gene. This CDR3 has 14 amino acids. The CDR3 here is CAGTGTGSQETQYF. CDR3 coding DNA: TGTGCCGGCACCGGGACAGGGTCACAAGAGACCCAGTACTTC.

The CDR3 loop is CASTLDPLGEQFF. In nucleotides, the CDR3 is TGTGCCAGCACCCTGGACCCCCTCGGAGAGCAGTTCTTC. V is TRBV27 and J is TRBJ2-1; D is undetermined. This CDR3 has 13 residues. Germline values: CDR1 MNHEY, CDR2 SMNVEV (reference sequence). With 7 bases removed from V and 10 bases from J, the gap between germline ends came to 17 bases.

J is TRBJ1-2 and V is TRBV7-8, with D uncertain. Germline V gene sequence: CDR1 SGHVS, CDR2 FQNEAQ. CDR3 length equals 17 residues. V was shortened by 1 base and J by 2 bases, with 17 bases between the two germline ends. The CDR3 loop reads CASSLVVRATRNYGYTF. In nucleotides, the CDR3 is TGTGCCAGCAGCTTAGTCGTCCGGGCAACGCGGAACTATGGCTACACCTTC.

The chain uses TRBV27 and TRBJ2-1; D is unresolved. This CDR3 is built from 14 residues. Trimming left V 4 bases short and J 5 bases short, with 12 bases between. CDR1 is MNHEY and CDR2 is SMNVEV in the germline V gene (reference sequence). CDR3 nucleotide sequence: TGTGCCAGCAGTTCAACCCTTAGAAACAATGAGCAGTTCTTC. Translating it yields CASSSTLRNNEQFF.